Presented here are 24 T cell receptor beta chains from one specimen sequenced in a study of blood T cell repertoires in COVID-19. Method: immunoSEQ multiplex PCR; TCRdb's copy keeps in-frame clones and lacks some. This sample yields about 360,000 clones, of which around 90% are seen a single time; 3% belongs to the top ten. Sequencing used peripheral blood. Receptors originate from a human donor in a cohort sampled during active COVID-19.

This clone was observed a single time. The chain has TRBV3-1 (or the pseudogene TRBV3-2) and TRBJ2-7, with 9 bases aligning to TRBD1. Germline CDR1 is LGHDT and CDR2 is YNNKEL (reference sequence). Unmatched junction bases numbered 11, after V lost 1 base and J lost 4 bases. This CDR3 spans 17 amino acids. The CDR3 DNA reads TGTGCCAGCAGCCAAGGTGACAGGGGGTCCGGGGGTTACGAGCAGTACTTC. Encoded protein: CASSQGDRGSGGYEQYF.

This clone came up a few times. The rearrangement joins TRBV5-4 to TRBJ2-2; D may be TRBD2 (6 bases). The CDR3 totals 17 residues. Between the trimmed V and J ends, which lost 4 bases and 1 base, there was a span of 17 bases. Germline V gives CDR1 SGHNT, CDR2 YYREEE (reference sequence). The CDR3 region has the DNA TGTGCCAGCAGCCTCTACCGGGGGTCCGAGAACACCGGGGAGCTGTTTTTT. This encodes CASSLYRGSENTGELFF.

The chain combines TRBV6-5 with TRBJ2-7, with 11 nucleotides matching TRBD2. The J segment lost 7 bases and the V segment lost 2 bases, leaving 7 bases of the junction unmatched. Per the germline V gene, CDR1 is MNHEY and CDR2 is SVGAGI. The length of the CDR3 is 15 residues. DNA for the CDR3: TGTGCCAGCAGTTACGTGAATAGCGGGGGGGCAGAGCAGTACTTC. Its protein is CASSYVNSGGAEQYF.

This clone appeared a single time. This rearrangement joins TRBV7-8 to TRBJ1-1, with a weak D call TRBD1 (5 bases). The CDR3 runs 13 residues. Germline V gene lookup returns CDR1 SGHVS and CDR2 FQNEAQ. V lost 8 bases and J lost 5, with 15 bases in between. In DNA, the CDR3 is TGTGCCAGCGGGCCCAGGGTGGGGACTGAAGCTTTCTTT. Protein product: CASGPRVGTEAFF.

This chain links TRBV7-3 with TRBJ2-2; 11 positions match TRBD2. The germline V gene encodes CDR1 SGHTA and CDR2 FQGTGA. Trimming took 3 bases from V and 7 from J; bases not matched to a gene: 4. The CDR3 is 15 residues long. The CDR3 region is CASSLTSGAGGELFF. CDR3 coding DNA: TGTGCCAGCAGCTTGACTAGCGGGGCGGGCGGGGAGCTGTTTTTT.

The CDR3 loop is CASSMRRYNEQFF. The DNA for the CDR3 is TGTGCCAGTAGTATGAGAAGATACAATGAGCAGTTCTTC. This chain links TRBV19 with TRBJ2-1; D is unresolved. CDR3 length: 13 amino acids. Per germline, CDR1 LNHDA and CDR2 SQIVND (reference sequence). V shed 3 bases and J shed 4 bases, with 7 bases lying between them.

The chain joins TRBV19 to TRBJ1-6; no clear D. V lost 6 bases to trimming and J lost 12 bases, with 12 bases between them. Germline-derived CDR1 and CDR2 are LNHDA and SQIVND (reference sequence). The CDR3 runs 12 residues. CDR3 coding DNA: TGTGCCAGTAGCCCTAATGCTGGACCCCTCCACTTT. It yields the protein CASSPNAGPLHF.

The CDR3 loop is CASSRGGRNQPQHF. In DNA form, the CDR3 reads TGTGCCAGTAGTAGAGGGGGTCGGAATCAGCCCCAGCATTTT. The chain links TRBV19 to TRBJ1-5; maybe TRBD1 (6 bases). Germline assignment: CDR1 LNHDA and CDR2 SQIVND (reference sequence). Between the trimmed V and J ends, which lost 4 bases and 4 bases, there was a span of 11 bases. The CDR3 sequence is 14 residues long.

The V call is TRBV19, the J call TRBJ1-2, with D possibly being TRBD1 (5 bases). This CDR3 has 13 residues. Germline CDR1 is LNHDA and CDR2 is SQIVND (reference sequence). The V end was cut by 10 bases, the J end by 5 bases, with 17 bases between. The CDR3 sequence is CATGFGGFYGYTF. The CDR3 region has the DNA TGTGCCACCGGCTTCGGGGGGTTTTATGGCTACACCTTC.

This clone was counted ten times or more. The gene calls are TRBV5-1 and TRBJ1-5; D is undetermined. V dropped 4 bases and J dropped 3 bases, with 17 bases sitting between them. Germline loops: CDR1 SGHRS, CDR2 YFSETQ. The CDR3 consists of 16 residues. CDR3 residues: CASSPQGGVANQPQHF. CDR3 nucleotide sequence: TGCGCCAGCAGCCCCCAAGGTGGAGTAGCCAATCAGCCCCAGCATTTT. Full variable domain (missing parts from reference TRBV5-1 and TRBJ1-5): KAGVTQTPRYLIKTRGQQVTLSCSPISGHRSVSWYQQTPGQGLQFLFEYFSETQRNKGNFPGRFSGRQFSNSRSEMNVSTLELGDSALYLCASSPQGGVANQPQHFGDGTRLSIL.

The chain is built from TRBV5-1 and TRBJ1-5; 9 bases are a match to TRBD1. V lost 4 bases, J lost 4 bases, and 3 bases stayed unmatched. Germline V gene data show CDR1 as SGHRS and CDR2 as YFSETQ. This CDR3 is built from 14 residues. CDR3 amino acids: CASSPGQGNQPQHF. CDR3 in DNA: TGCGCCAGCAGCCCCGGACAGGGGAATCAGCCCCAGCATTTT.

This sequence joins TRBV12-3 or TRBV12-4 and TRBJ2-2; D is ambiguous. Trimming cost V 3 bases and J 4 bases, with 6 bases left between them. The CDR3 sequence is 13 residues long. CDR3 in DNA: TGTGCCAGCAGTTTGTTTAGCACCGGGGAGCTGTTTTTT. Its translation is CASSLFSTGELFF.

The rearrangement joins TRBV14 to TRBJ2-7, with D possibly TRBD1 on 6 matching bases. The germline V gene encodes CDR1 SGHDN and CDR2 FVKESK. Trimming removed 3 bases at V and 7 bases at J, with 22 bases between. The CDR3 has 16 amino acids. In DNA, the CDR3 is TGTGCCAGCAGCCAGGATACAGGGAAGGGGAAGAGAGAGCAGTACTTC. This translates into CASSQDTGKGKREQYF.

The chain combines TRBV7-2 with TRBJ1-5; perhaps TRBD1 as D (5 bases). Looked up from germline, CDR1 is SGHTA and CDR2 is FQGNSA. V was clipped by 7 bases and J by 1 base, with 11 bases between them. This CDR3 contains 14 residues. The CDR3 nucleotides read TGTGCCAGCACTACGGGGGGGAGCAATCAGCCCCAGCATTTT. Its protein product is CASTTGGSNQPQHF.

The rearrangement uses TRBV28 and TRBJ1-3; D is ambiguous. The V end was cut by 6 bases, the J end by 10 bases, with 16 bases between. Germline CDR1 is MDHEN and CDR2 is SYDVKM. This CDR3 is built from 13 residues. CDR3 in DNA: TGTGCCAGCAGCCTTAAAGGAGAAGGTACCATATATTTT. This encodes CASSLKGEGTIYF.

V is TRBV5-1 and J is TRBJ2-7, with 8 bases identical to TRBD1. The junction had 12 bases not matched to a gene; V was cut back by 4 bases and J by 6 bases. The CDR3 loop spans 15 amino acids. Germline CDR1 reads SGHRS; CDR2 reads YFSETQ. The CDR3 coding sequence is TGCGCCAGCAGCCCCGACAGGGGCCCATGGGGCGAGCAGTACTTC. This translates into CASSPDRGPWGEQYF.

The rearrangement uses TRBV10-3 and TRBJ2-7; 11 nucleotides line up with TRBD2. Losses at the gene ends were 10 bases for V and 5 bases for J; bases not matched to a gene: 13. The CDR3 runs to 15 residues. CDR1 is ENHRY and CDR2 is SYGVKD in the germline V gene. The CDR3 loop reads CATLGGLAGQHEQYF. CDR3 nucleotide sequence: TGTGCCACCCTGGGAGGACTAGCGGGTCAACACGAGCAGTACTTC.

CDR3 amino acids: CASSGALQYF. The CDR3 DNA reads as TGTGCCAGCAGTGGGGCCTTGCAGTACTTC. The rearrangement uses TRBV28 and TRBJ2-7; tentatively, D is TRBD1 (5 bases). This CDR3 contains 10 residues. Germline CDR1 MDHEN, CDR2 SYDVKM. V lost 5 bases and J lost 9, with 8 bases in between.

The chain employs TRBV3-1 (or the pseudogene TRBV3-2) and TRBJ1-6, with 9 nucleotides matching TRBD1. The V segment lost 3 bases and the J segment 8 bases; nucleotides outside the gene matches: 8. The CDR3 totals 16 residues. CDR1 and CDR2 (germline): LGHDT, YNNKEL (reference sequence). The CDR3 protein is CASSQAQGAGDSPLHF. The CDR3 DNA reads TGTGCCAGCAGCCAGGCACAGGGGGCTGGGGATTCACCCCTCCACTTT.

The CDR3 spells CASSSQTGASYEQYF. The CDR3 bases are TGCGCCAGCAGCTCTCAGACAGGGGCCTCCTACGAGCAGTACTTC. V is TRBV5-1 and J is TRBJ2-7; TRBD1 matches at 8 bases. Trimming removed 3 bases from V and 0 bases from J; junction bases left unmatched: 5. The CDR3 totals 15 residues. CDR1 is SGHRS and CDR2 is YFSETQ in the germline V gene. The whole variable domain, remainder taken from reference TRBV5-1 and TRBJ2-7, is KAGVTQTPRYLIKTRGQQVTLSCSPISGHRSVSWYQQTPGQGLQFLFEYFSETQRNKGNFPGRFSGRQFSNSRSEMNVSTLELGDSALYLCASSSQTGASYEQYFGPGTRLTVT.

V usage is TRBV6-4 and J usage is TRBJ2-2; D unclear. This CDR3 contains 13 residues. Germline CDR1 is MRHNA and CDR2 is SNTAGT. V shed 6 bases and J shed 8 bases, with 13 bases lying between them. The CDR3 nucleotides are TGTGCCAGCAGGAGTGGCGTCAGGGGGGAGCTGTTTTTT. As protein: CASRSGVRGELFF.

This clone was observed a few times. The rearrangement links TRBV5-1 to TRBJ2-5, with 9 bases lining up with TRBD2. V was pared by 4 bases and J by 1 base, with 8 bases of the junction left unmatched. The CDR3 has 16 residues. Germline V gene lookup returns CDR1 SGHRS and CDR2 YFSETQ. The CDR3 sequence: CASSVTGLAVQETQYF. The DNA of the CDR3 is TGCGCCAGCAGCGTCACGGGACTAGCAGTCCAAGAGACCCAGTACTTC.

The V gene is TRBV19, the J gene TRBJ2-5; TRBD2 might be the D (6 bases). Trimming took 7 bases from V and 4 from J, leaving 16 bases between them. Germline loops: CDR1 LNHDA, CDR2 SQIVND (reference sequence). This CDR3 has 14 amino acids. DNA for the CDR3: TGTGCCAGTATCTATATGGGGGGATCAGAGACCCAGTACTTC. Protein product: CASIYMGGSETQYF.

The rearrangement joins TRBV4-1 to TRBJ2-7; D not resolved. V dropped 1 base and J dropped 5 bases, with 12 bases sitting between them. CDR1 is MGHRA and CDR2 is YSYEKL in the germline V gene. There are 14 residues in the CDR3. The CDR3 bases are TGCGCCAGCAGCCAAGTTTTTTTTTCTGACGAGCAGTACTTC. Protein: CASSQVFFSDEQYF.